This T cell receptor (beta chain) was observed in a study of cytomegalovirus exposure and HLA in healthy donors. The CDR3 runs 14 residues. Germline V gene lookup returns CDR1 MGHRA and CDR2 YSYEKL. Note on this clone: Its target is not known.

The PCR was carried out with 60 Vbeta primers and 13 Jbeta primers. Profiled with immunoSEQ multiplex PCR; TCRdb holds only in-frame clones, not every one. The data contain 91,000 or so clones, less than 85% of them singletons. Study outcomes and limitations: Later analysis associated a missense DCLRE1C variant with TCR beta V- and J-gene trimming. After further analysis at a later stage, 16,951 TCR beta sequences were associated with HLA alleles at 0.05 false discovery rate.

What was sequenced was PBMCs. The chain joins TRBV4-1 to TRBJ2-5, with TRBD1 matching 9 bases. The J call may be mistaken, given a closer DNA end match to TRBJ2-7. The TCR originated in a man younger than 40 in good health and CMV-seropositive. As DNA, the CDR3 is TGCGCCAGCAGCCGCGGGACAGGGCGGTACGAGCAGTACTTC. This gives the protein CASSRGTGRYEQYF.